This is a list of T cell receptor beta chains from one sample in a study of blood T cell repertoires in COVID-19. Clones were read by immunoSEQ multiplex PCR, and TCRdb kept only the in-frame ones, dropping some. The repertoire holds 150,000 to 200,000 clones, with under 80% as singletons. The sequencing input was PBMCs or T cells enriched from blood (not recorded which). The source is a woman between 50 and 59 years old with acute COVID-19. Both conserved end residues are part of each CDR3. The D gene is left open where the match is weak. Where a row states a size, it is once, few, many or the class of an expanded clone; other rows omit it.

V gene	clone size	J gene	D gene	CDR3 protein	CDR3 DNA
TRBV5-1	NA	TRBJ2-5	TRBD1	CASSLGDRTAEVQYF	TGCGCCAGCAGCTTGGGGGACAGGACCGCGGAGGTTCAGTACTTC
TRBV24-1	once	TRBJ2-1	TRBD1	CATSDLDRGFYNEQFF	TGTGCCACCAGTGATCTGGACAGGGGCTTCTACAATGAGCAGTTCTTC
TRBV10-2	NA	TRBJ2-2	TRBD2	CASTQLAGNTGELFF	TGCGCCAGCACACAGCTAGCGGGGAACACCGGGGAGCTGTTTTTT
TRBV4-2	NA	TRBJ2-5	TRBD1	CASSQDWTGGQETQYF	TGTGCCAGCAGCCAAGATTGGACAGGCGGGCAAGAGACCCAGTACTTC
TRBV30	few	TRBJ1-1	NA	CAGGVNKAFF	TGTGCTGGGGGGGTGAACAAAGCTTTCTTT
TRBV9	NA	TRBJ2-1	NA	CASSVRDSYNEQFF	TGTGCCAGCAGCGTACGTGACAGTTACAATGAGCAGTTCTTC
TRBV7-2	NA	TRBJ2-1	TRBD2	CASSLLAGGLKYNEQFF	TGTGCCAGCAGCCTACTAGCGGGGGGGCTTAAATACAATGAGCAGTTCTTC
TRBV19	NA	TRBJ2-2	TRBD2	CASSPRRTSANTGELFF	TGTGCCAGTAGTCCCCGACGGACTAGCGCGAACACCGGGGAGCTGTTTTTT
TRBV3-1/TRBV3-2	NA	TRBJ2-2	NA	CASSQVGGRDTGELFF	TGTGCCAGCAGCCAAGTAGGCGGGCGAGACACCGGGGAGCTGTTTTTT
TRBV28	NA	TRBJ2-3	NA	CASSLSVAQDTQYF	TGTGCCAGCAGTTTATCGGTAGCCCAAGATACGCAGTATTTT
TRBV5-4	NA	TRBJ1-2	NA	CASSLVGGYGYTF	TGTGCCAGCAGCTTGGTCGGGGGTTATGGCTACACCTTC
TRBV19	few	TRBJ1-5	NA	CASSIARPPNQPQHF	TGTGCCAGTAGTATAGCCAGGCCACCAAATCAGCCCCAGCATTTT
TRBV19	NA	TRBJ2-6	NA	CASAPLRYSGANVLTF	TGTGCCAGTGCCCCTTTACGGTACTCTGGGGCCAACGTCCTGACTTTC
TRBV19	few	TRBJ2-1	TRBD1	CASSPRTGSYNEQFF	TGTGCCAGTAGTCCCCGGACAGGCTCCTACAATGAGCAGTTCTTC
TRBV28	NA	TRBJ1-3	NA	CASSAVISGNTIYF	TGTGCCAGCAGTGCAGTGATCTCTGGAAACACCATATATTTT
TRBV29-1	once	TRBJ2-5	TRBD1	CSVGRGRGETQYF	TGCAGCGTTGGCAGGGGCAGGGGGGAGACCCAGTACTTC
TRBV6-4	NA	TRBJ1-5	TRBD1	CASSDSDRGKQPQHF	TGTGCCAGCAGTGACTCTGACAGGGGGAAACAGCCCCAGCATTTT
TRBV5-6	NA	TRBJ2-2	NA	CASSLVGAGGGKNTGELFF	TGTGCCAGCAGCTTGGTCGGGGCAGGGGGAGGCAAAAACACCGGGGAGCTGTTTTTT
TRBV5-5	NA	TRBJ2-2	NA	CASSFIGELFF	TGTGCCAGCAGCTTCATCGGGGAGCTGTTTTTT
TRBV11-2	NA	TRBJ2-1	NA	CASSSERGAYNEQFF	TGTGCCAGCAGCTCGGAACGGGGGGCGTACAATGAGCAGTTCTTC
TRBV2	NA	TRBJ2-3	NA	CASSDRPEDTQYF	TGTGCCAGCAGTGACCGCCCGGAGGATACGCAGTATTTT
TRBV7-9	NA	TRBJ2-2	TRBD1	CASSLRGLSGTGELFF	TGTGCCAGCAGTTTGAGGGGGCTGAGTGGCACCGGGGAGCTGTTTTTT
TRBV18	NA	TRBJ1-5	NA	CASSPQGQNQPQHF	TGTGCCAGCTCACCCCAGGGCCAGAATCAGCCCCAGCATTTT
TRBV10-2	NA	TRBJ2-3	TRBD2	CATSGRSTDTQYF	TGCGCCACCAGCGGGAGGTCCACAGATACGCAGTATTTT
TRBV3-1/TRBV3-2	NA	TRBJ2-1	NA	CASSQGLGRGEQFF	TGTGCCAGCAGCCAAGGACTAGGACGGGGTGAGCAGTTCTTC
TRBV7-9	NA	TRBJ2-5	NA	CASLTGFQETQYF	TGTGCCAGCCTGACAGGTTTCCAAGAGACCCAGTACTTC